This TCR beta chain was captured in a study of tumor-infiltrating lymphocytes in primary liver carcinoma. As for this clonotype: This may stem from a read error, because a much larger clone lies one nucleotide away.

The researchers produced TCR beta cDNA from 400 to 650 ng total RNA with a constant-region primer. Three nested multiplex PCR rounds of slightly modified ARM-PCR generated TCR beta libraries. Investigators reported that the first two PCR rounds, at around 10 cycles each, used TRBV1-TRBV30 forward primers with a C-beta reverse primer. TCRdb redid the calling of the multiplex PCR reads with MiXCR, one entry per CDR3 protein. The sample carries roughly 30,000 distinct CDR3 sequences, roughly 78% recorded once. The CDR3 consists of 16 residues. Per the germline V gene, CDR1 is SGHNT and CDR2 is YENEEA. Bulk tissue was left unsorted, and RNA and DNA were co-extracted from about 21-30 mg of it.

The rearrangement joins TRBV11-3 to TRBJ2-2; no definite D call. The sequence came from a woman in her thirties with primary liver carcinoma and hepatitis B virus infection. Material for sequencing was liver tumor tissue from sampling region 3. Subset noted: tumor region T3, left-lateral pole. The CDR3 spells CANSSATLANTGELFF. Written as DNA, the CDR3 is TGTGCCAACAGCTCCGCTACACTGGCCAACACCGGGGAGCTGTTTTTT.